The 19 T cell receptor beta chains in this list originate from one sample, sequenced in a study of cytomegalovirus exposure and HLA in healthy donors. The PCR ran on 60 Vbeta and 13 Jbeta primers. Only in-frame clones appear in the TCRdb table, and some are missing; sequencing was by immunoSEQ multiplex PCR. The sample gives roughly 110,000 clones, 65% to 90% of which show up once; 1.5% to 2% is in the top ten. The sample comprised PBMCs. The receptors stem from a man in his fifties or sixties in good health and CMV-seronegative.

CDR3 DNA sequence: TGTGCCAGCAGCCAGGGGGACGAGCAGTACTTC. Protein sequence: CASSQGDEQYF. The chain links TRBV11-2 to TRBJ2-7, with 7 nucleotides matching TRBD1. Germline CDR1 and CDR2: SGHAT and FQNNGV. The CDR3 consists of 11 residues. The ends lost 5 bases at V and 5 bases at J; junction bases unmatched: 0.

The J gene is TRBJ2-1, the V gene TRBV7-2; 10 positions agree with TRBD2. The germline V gene encodes CDR1 SGHTA and CDR2 FQGNSA. This CDR3 contains 15 residues. J was trimmed by 2 bases and V by 3 bases; bases with no gene match: 1. The CDR3, as DNA: TGTGCCAGCAGCTTCAGCGGGGGGGCCTACAATGAGCAGTTCTTC. It codes for CASSFSGGAYNEQFF. Full variable domain (rest looked up from reference TRBV7-2 and TRBJ2-1): GAGVSQSPSNKVTEKGKDVELRCDPISGHTALYWYRQSLGQGLEFLIYFQGNSAPDKSGLPSDRFSAERTGGSVSTLTIQRTQQEDSAVYLCASSFSGGAYNEQFFGPGTRLTVL.

The CDR3 DNA reads TGTGCCAGCAGCTTCAGGGAAAACACCATATATTTT. This gives the protein CASSFRENTIYF. The gene calls are TRBV7-6 and TRBJ1-3; perhaps TRBD1 as D (5 bases). The CDR3 loop spans 12 amino acids. Between the trimmed V and J ends, which lost 3 bases and 6 bases, there was a span of 6 bases. Germline CDR1 and CDR2: SGHVS and FNYEAQ.

The chain couples TRBV9 to TRBJ2-1; 8 nucleotides match TRBD1. The ends lost 3 bases at V and 2 bases at J; junction bases unmatched: 10. The CDR3 is 17 residues long. The germline CDR1 and CDR2 sequences are SGDLS and YYNGEE. CDR3 nucleotides: TGTGCCAGCAGCGCTAGCCAGGTCAGGGGGCCCTACAATGAGCAGTTCTTC. This encodes CASSASQVRGPYNEQFF.

The chain links TRBV7-9 to TRBJ1-1, with D possibly TRBD1 on 6 matching bases. Deletions cut 4 bases from V and 4 bases from J, with 19 bases between. This CDR3 comprises 16 residues. CDR1 and CDR2 from the germline V gene are SEHNR and FQNEAQ (reference sequence). CDR3 sequence: CASSSAGARGVTEAFF. Here the CDR3 DNA reads TGTGCCAGCAGCTCGGCGGGGGCAAGAGGTGTCACTGAAGCTTTCTTT.

This sequence joins TRBV7-2 and TRBJ2-5; a possible D gene is TRBD2 (5 bases). The assigned J gene may be wrong: the sequence end matches TRBJ2-7 better. The CDR3 has 14 amino acids. Looked up from germline, CDR1 is SGHTA and CDR2 is FQGNSA. The CDR3 sequence: CASSLMDLNYEQYF. In DNA, the CDR3 is TGTGCCAGCAGCCTAATGGACTTGAATTACGAGCAGTACTTC.

This clone has a single count. This CDR3 is CALGDRVNSPLHF. The CDR3 DNA reads as TGTGCCTTGGGGGACAGGGTTAATTCACCCCTCCACTTT. The rearrangement uses TRBV30 and TRBJ1-6; 9 bases align to TRBD1. V dropped 7 bases and J dropped 6; count of bases not matched to a gene: 4. CDR3 length: 13 amino acids. The germline V gene encodes CDR1 GTSNPN and CDR2 SVGIG (reference sequence).

This clone came up a few times. This chain joins TRBV2 and TRBJ1-5; a weak D match, TRBD1 (6 bases). This CDR3 has 15 residues. Trimming removed 1 base at V and 4 bases at J, with 11 bases between. CDR1 and CDR2 from the germline V gene are SNHLY and FYNNEI. The CDR3 sequence is CASSEEGGGNQPQHF. CDR3 coding DNA: TGTGCCAGCAGTGAAGAAGGGGGAGGGAATCAGCCCCAGCATTTT.

The chain joins TRBV7-2 to TRBJ1-1; D may be TRBD1 (5 bases). The CDR3 contains 14 residues. Trimming pared 5 bases from V and 5 bases from J, leaving 15 bases between. In germline, CDR1 is SGHTA, CDR2 FQGNSA. CDR3 in amino acids: CASSLTAGHTEAFF. The DNA for the CDR3 is TGTGCCAGCAGCCTCACGGCGGGGCATACTGAAGCTTTCTTT.

This clone appeared once. The chain is built from TRBV6-1 and TRBJ1-6; tentatively, D is TRBD1 (5 bases). In germline, CDR1 is MNHNS, CDR2 SASEGT. Trimming stripped 4 bases from V and 4 bases from J, with 11 bases between. This CDR3 has 15 amino acids. The CDR3 coding sequence is TGTGCCAGCAGTGCAAGACAGATTTATAATTCACCCCTCCACTTT. Its protein product is CASSARQIYNSPLHF.

J is TRBJ2-5 and V is TRBV30, with a possible D match to TRBD1 (6 bases). The CDR3 is made up of 13 amino acids. Trimming shortened V by 5 bases and J by 2 bases, and 12 bases separated the two germline ends. Germline V gene lookup returns CDR1 GTSNPN and CDR2 SVGIG (reference sequence). CDR3 region: CAWRSRGQETQYF. For the CDR3, the DNA is TGTGCCTGGCGTTCTAGGGGGCAAGAGACCCAGTACTTC.

This sequence joins TRBV27 and TRBJ1-6, with 10 bases that match TRBD1. The V segment lost 10 bases and the J segment 8 bases; nucleotides outside the gene matches: 5. Germline CDR1 MNHEY, CDR2 SMNVEV (reference sequence). The CDR3 is made up of 13 amino acids. In nucleotides, the CDR3 is TGTGCCATTGGGACAGGGGCGGATTCACCCCTCCACTTT. Translating gives CAIGTGADSPLHF.

The rearrangement uses TRBV5-6 and TRBJ1-5; 9 bases line up with TRBD1. CDR1 SGHDT and CDR2 YYEEEE come from the germline V gene. With 9 bases clipped from V and 4 bases from J, the junction kept 8 bases outside the gene matches. The CDR3 runs 14 residues. The CDR3 protein is CATGQGVVNQPQHF. CDR3 sequence (DNA): TGTGCCACGGGACAGGGAGTGGTTAATCAGCCCCAGCATTTT.

The chain joins TRBV18 to TRBJ2-5; 11 bases match TRBD2. From germline, CDR1 is KGHSH and CDR2 LQKENI. V lost 0 bases, J lost 5 bases, and 5 bases stayed unmatched. This CDR3 is built from 16 residues. The CDR3 sequence is CASSPPSTSGAETQYF. The DNA for the CDR3 is TGTGCCAGCTCACCACCCTCGACTAGCGGGGCTGAGACCCAGTACTTC. Supplemented by reference TRBV18 and TRBJ2-5, the full variable domain reads NAGVMQNPRHLVRRRGQEARLRCSPMKGHSHVYWYRQLPEEGLKFMVYLQKENIIDESGMPKERFSAEFPKEGPSILRIQQVVRGDSAAYFCASSPPSTSGAETQYFGPGTRLLVL.

The chain employs TRBV2 and TRBJ2-2, with 7 bases aligning to TRBD1. CDR3 size: 16 residues. Germline V CDR1 and CDR2: SNHLY, FYNNEI. The ends lost 3 bases at V and 0 bases at J; junction bases unmatched: 4. CDR3 amino acids: CASSDGRGTNTGELFF. CDR3 DNA: TGTGCCAGCAGTGACGGCAGGGGGACGAACACCGGGGAGCTGTTTTTT.

This chain joins TRBV9 and TRBJ2-5; the D is unclear. V shed 4 bases and J shed 2 bases, with 15 bases lying between them. The CDR3 extends over 15 amino acids. CDR1 is SGDLS and CDR2 is YYNGEE in the germline V gene. The CDR3 spells CASSPRGSKQETQYF. CDR3 coding DNA: TGTGCCAGCAGCCCCCGTGGCAGTAAGCAAGAGACCCAGTACTTC. The whole variable domain, remainder taken from reference TRBV9 and TRBJ2-5, is DSGVTQTPKHLITATGQRVTLRCSPRSGDLSVYWYQQSLDQGLQFLIQYYNGEERAKGNILERFSAQQFPDLHSELNLSSLELGDSALYFCASSPRGSKQETQYFGPGTRLLVL.

The chain has TRBV5-1 and TRBJ1-1, with 7 positions matching TRBD1. The CDR3 extends over 15 amino acids. Germline CDR1 reads SGHRS; CDR2 reads YFSETQ. V lost 2 bases, J lost 6 bases, and 10 bases stayed unmatched. The CDR3 nucleotides are TGCGCCAGCAGCTTACGACAGGGTGGAAGGGCTGAAGCTTTCTTT. Amino acids: CASSLRQGGRAEAFF.

The chain is built from TRBV11-1 and TRBJ2-3; 7 bases are shared with TRBD1. The germline V gene has CDR1 SGHAT and CDR2 FQDESV (reference sequence). Trimming at V came to 1 base and at J to 1 base, leaving 8 bases not matched to a gene. CDR3 size: 17 residues. The CDR3 bases are TGTGCCAGCAGCTTAGGGGGACAGCGTGGGGGCACAGATACGCAGTATTTT. Translated, it gives CASSLGGQRGGTDTQYF.

The chain joins TRBV30 to TRBJ2-1, with 7 bases identical to TRBD2. The CDR3 length is 13 residues. Germline trimming cut 3 bases from V and 4 bases from J; bases unmatched to any gene: 3. Germline CDR1 GTSNPN, CDR2 SVGIG (reference sequence). The CDR3 protein is CAWRSGTYNEQFF. CDR3 nucleotides: TGTGCCTGGAGGAGCGGGACTTACAATGAGCAGTTCTTC.